The 18 T cell receptor beta chains reported below all come from one sample, sequenced in a study of CD8+ T cells in alopecia areata. The sample's treatment: oral pan-JAK inhibitor, 5-10 mg twice daily. RNA extraction was followed by reverse transcription into cDNA, which acted as the sequencing template. Libraries were prepared by immunoSEQ multiplex PCR; TCRdb keeps only in-frame clonotypes and omits some of them. This sample has 150,000 to 200,000 clones, with under 80% found just once. The sequences come from CD4+ T cells sorted from blood, collected around week 50, from a patient treated with tofacitinib. The receptors shown here come from a human donor with alopecia areata.

The chain joins TRBV2 to TRBJ2-5; D uncertain. CDR3 length equals 12 residues. V gave up 3 bases and J gave up 1 base, with 3 bases separating them. Per germline, CDR1 SNHLY and CDR2 FYNNEI. For the CDR3, the DNA is TGTGCCAGCAGTGAGGGCCAAGAGACCCAGTACTTC. This encodes CASSEGQETQYF.

Only a few counts were recorded for this clone. The chain is built from TRBV6-7 and TRBJ1-1; the D is unclear. TRBV6-7 is marked as an open reading frame, function uncertain. The V and J ends lost 10 bases and 6 bases respectively, with 6 bases between them. The CDR3 consists of 9 residues. The CDR3 DNA sequence: TGTGCCACCATCCCTGAAGCTTTCTTT. This gives the protein CATIPEAFF.

V gene TRBV29-1 combines with J gene TRBJ1-1, with D perhaps matching TRBD1 (5 bases). The germline V gene has CDR1 SQVTM and CDR2 ANQGSEA. Deletions cut 4 bases from V and 1 base from J, with 13 bases between. The CDR3 covers 14 residues. The chain's CDR3 is CSVGELRGNTEAFF. DNA for the CDR3: TGCAGCGTTGGGGAGTTGAGGGGGAACACTGAAGCTTTCTTT.

The chain carries TRBV11-1 and TRBJ2-2, with TRBD1 matching 9 bases. The CDR3 runs 17 residues. Trimming took 4 bases from V and 5 from J; bases not matched to a gene: 11. Germline V CDR1 and CDR2: SGHAT, FQDESV (reference sequence). The CDR3 region is CASSSPPGQGQTGELFF. As DNA, the CDR3 is TGTGCCAGCAGCTCACCCCCGGGACAGGGTCAGACCGGGGAGCTGTTTTTT. The whole variable domain, remainder taken from reference TRBV11-1 and TRBJ2-2, is EAEVAQSPRYKITEKSQAVAFWCDPISGHATLYWYRQILGQGPELLVQFQDESVVDDSQLPKDRFSAERLKGVDSTLKIQPAELGDSAMYLCASSSPPGQGQTGELFFGEGSRLTVL.

This chain uses TRBV27 with TRBJ2-5; D is unresolved. The CDR3 runs to 14 residues. V was cut by 2 bases and J by 0 bases, with 7 bases left in between. CDR1 and CDR2 (germline): MNHEY, SMNVEV (reference sequence). The CDR3 bases are TGTGCCAGCAGTTTAAACTACAACCAAGAGACCCAGTACTTC. Amino acid sequence: CASSLNYNQETQYF.

The chain uses TRBV7-2 and TRBJ1-1, with TRBD1 as a possible D gene (6 bases). The CDR3 covers 14 residues. V lost 0 bases and J 5 bases, leaving 10 bases between the germline ends. Germline assignment: CDR1 SGHTA and CDR2 FQGNSA. The CDR3 protein is CASSLASGQTEAFF. CDR3 sequence (DNA): TGTGCCAGCAGCTTAGCCAGTGGACAGACTGAAGCTTTCTTT.

The chain recombines TRBV6-6 with TRBJ1-2; 9 bases are shared with TRBD1. The CDR3 has 14 amino acids. Trimming cost V 6 bases and J 3 bases; bases outside gene matches: 5. Germline CDR1 and CDR2: MNHNY and SVGAGI (reference sequence). CDR3 nucleotide sequence: TGTGCCAGCAGCCCCGGGACAGGGTACTATGGCTACACCTTC. Translation gives CASSPGTGYYGYTF.

The chain recombines TRBV18 with TRBJ2-1; TRBD2 matches at 11 bases. The CDR3 is 13 residues long. Per the germline V gene, CDR1 is KGHSH and CDR2 is LQKENI. V was clipped by 6 bases and J by 8 bases; unmatched bases: 3. The DNA of the CDR3 is TGTGCCAGCTCCCCGGGACTAGCGGATGAGCAGTTCTTC. Amino acid sequence: CASSPGLADEQFF.

The J gene is TRBJ1-5, the V gene TRBV2; tentatively, D is TRBD1 (5 bases). The CDR3 covers 16 residues. V lost 5 bases and J lost 5, with 19 bases in between. Per germline, CDR1 SNHLY and CDR2 FYNNEI. As DNA, the CDR3 is TGTGCCAGCAGTTTTCTGGGGGGGACGGCCGATCAGCCCCAGCATTTT. It translates to CASSFLGGTADQPQHF.

The chain employs TRBV29-1 and TRBJ1-5; no clear D gene. The CDR3 contains 13 residues. V was shortened by 4 bases and J by 0 bases, with 7 bases between the two germline ends. Germline values: CDR1 SQVTM, CDR2 ANQGSEA. CDR3 sequence: CSVVEDSNQPQHF. CDR3 in DNA: TGCAGCGTTGTAGAGGATAGCAATCAGCCCCAGCATTTT.

This rearrangement joins TRBV4-3 to TRBJ2-1, with 10 bases lining up with TRBD1. Trimming at V came to 4 bases and at J to 5 bases, leaving 2 bases not matched to a gene. Germline CDR1 and CDR2: LGHNA and YSLEER. This CDR3 is built from 14 residues. The CDR3 here is CASSLGTGDNEQFF. DNA of the CDR3: TGCGCCAGCAGCCTAGGGACAGGGGACAATGAGCAGTTCTTC.

This rearrangement joins TRBV29-1 to TRBJ1-2; D is ambiguous. This CDR3 comprises 11 residues. Trimming removed 6 bases at V and 4 bases at J, with 9 bases between. The germline V gene encodes CDR1 SQVTM and CDR2 ANQGSEA. The CDR3 protein is CSVQRAYGYTF. The CDR3 DNA sequence: TGCAGCGTCCAGAGGGCCTATGGCTACACCTTC.

The V gene is TRBV4-3, the J gene TRBJ2-3; TRBD1 aligns across 7 bases. Germline V gene lookup returns CDR1 LGHNA and CDR2 YSLEER. V shed 0 bases and J 1 base; nucleotides not matched to a gene: 1. The CDR3 is made up of 15 amino acids. In nucleotides, the CDR3 is TGCGCCAGCAGCCAAGAGGGGACAGGCACAGATACGCAGTATTTT. Encoded protein: CASSQEGTGTDTQYF.

This clone came up once. This chain uses TRBV30 with TRBJ1-4; D remains ambiguous. Germline lookup yields CDR1 GTSNPN and CDR2 SVGIG (reference sequence). The CDR3 is 13 residues long. V was pared by 0 bases and J by 5 bases, with 7 bases between. The CDR3 bases are TGTGCCTGGAGTGTACACCCAAATGAAAAACTGTTTTTT. As protein: CAWSVHPNEKLFF.

This clone has more than one count but fewer than ten. The chain recombines TRBV2 with TRBJ1-6; no clear D. This CDR3 is 14 amino acids long. Trimming left V 5 bases short and J 5 bases short, with 10 bases between. The V gene's germline CDR1 is SNHLY and CDR2 FYNNEI. The CDR3 sequence: CASSWAENNSPLHF. CDR3 nucleotides: TGTGCCAGCAGTTGGGCAGAGAATAATTCACCCCTCCACTTT.

In its sample, this clone was seen a few times. The chain couples TRBV5-4 to TRBJ2-6; maybe TRBD2 (5 bases). Trimming took off 1 base at V and 1 base at J, with 21 bases between the two ends. Per the germline V gene, CDR1 is SGHNT and CDR2 is YYREEE (reference sequence). This CDR3 has 20 residues. CDR3 sequence: CASSLRRANSRLSGANVLTF. CDR3 bases: TGTGCCAGCAGCTTGAGGCGGGCAAACTCCCGGCTATCTGGGGCCAACGTCCTGACTTTC.

This sequence joins TRBV29-1 and TRBJ2-2; 7 bases are a match to TRBD2. The CDR3 contains 11 residues. Trimming took 7 bases from V and 11 from J; bases not matched to a gene: 7. Germline CDR1 SQVTM, CDR2 ANQGSEA. CDR3 sequence (DNA): TGCAGCGCGAGGGGAGGGCCTGAGCTGTTTTTT. This sequence encodes CSARGGPELFF.

This chain connects TRBV9 to TRBJ1-1; 7 bases map to TRBD1. V lost 4 bases and J lost 1; bases outside the gene matches: 10. Germline-derived CDR1 and CDR2 are SGDLS and YYNGEE. The CDR3 is made up of 16 amino acids. CDR3: CASSQWSGTANTEAFF. CDR3 DNA: TGTGCCAGCAGCCAGTGGTCCGGGACAGCGAACACTGAAGCTTTCTTT.